This T cell receptor (beta chain) comes out of a study of cytomegalovirus exposure and HLA in healthy donors. General study points: A classifier reportedly called cytomegalovirus status with high sensitivity and specificity. Within an earlier analysis, most TCR beta V segments proved productive either about 90% or about 30% of the time. 164 TCR beta chains were listed as cytomegalovirus-associated.

The PCR employed 60 Vbeta primers together with 13 Jbeta primers. Some clones are missing from TCRdb's copy, which holds only in-frame ones; the method was immunoSEQ multiplex PCR. The data show over 130,000 clones, roughly 83% seen once. About this clone itself: Its target is not known.

Trimming removed 0 bases from V and 4 bases from J; junction bases left unmatched: 8. The CDR3 has 18 amino acids. CDR1 GTSNPN and CDR2 SVGIG come from the germline V gene (reference sequence). Sequencing was performed on PBMCs. V is TRBV30 and J is TRBJ2-1, with 14 bases aligning to TRBD2. This receptor was identified in a human donor in good health. The CDR3 region has the DNA TGTGCCTGGAGTGTAAGGGCAGGACTAGCGGGGGGATACAATGAGCAGTTCTTC. Protein product: CAWSVRAGLAGGYNEQFF.